A single sample gave rise to the 19 T cell receptor beta chains below, sequenced in a study of early T cells in non-severe SARS-CoV-2 infection (dated by TCRdb to the early 2020s). The library was built by means of 5' RACE. The reads were generated on a NextSeq 500. The public reads were reanalyzed by TCRdb: fastp trimming at Q25, MiXCR alignment, in-frame beta chains only. Under each unique CDR3 protein, matching rows form one entry showing the most common genes and DNA. A total of some 81,000 distinct CDR3 sequences appear in this sample, more than 7.5% of them only once. Clones ranked in the top ten supply 4.8% of the sample. Material: whole blood. The receptors derive from an adult who was a healthcare worker with PCR-confirmed SARS-CoV-2 infection or an uninfected control (not recorded which).

The gene calls are TRBV6-1 and TRBJ2-3; D is undetermined. The CDR3 totals 16 residues. The germline CDR1 and CDR2 sequences are MNHNS and SASEGT. Trimming left V 2 bases short and J 3 bases short, with 15 bases between. The CDR3 nucleotides read TGTGCCAGCAGTGAATTAGGTGGCAGAAAAACAGATACGCAGTATTTT. It is translated as CASSELGGRKTDTQYF.

The chain couples TRBV14 to TRBJ2-1, with 7 bases identical to TRBD2. The CDR3 totals 15 residues. The V segment lost 3 bases and the J segment 8 bases; nucleotides outside the gene matches: 10. Germline-derived CDR1 and CDR2 are SGHDN and FVKESK. The CDR3: CASSHLGLAEDEQFF. Here the CDR3 DNA reads TGTGCCAGCAGCCATTTAGGGCTAGCGGAGGATGAGCAGTTCTTC.

This clonotype has at least ten counts. The rearrangement links TRBV4-1 to TRBJ2-1; no reliable D call. Trimming took 3 bases from V and 7 from J, leaving 13 bases between them. CDR3 length: 14 residues. CDR1 MGHRA and CDR2 YSYEKL come from the germline V gene. The CDR3 reads CASSHRVGVNEQFF. CDR3 nucleotide sequence: TGCGCCAGCAGCCATCGGGTTGGGGTGAATGAGCAGTTCTTC.

This clonotype was detected a few times. The chain carries TRBV4-1 and TRBJ2-7; no firm D call. The V gene lost 5 bases and the J gene lost 2 bases, with 19 bases spanning the gap. Germline V gene lookup returns CDR1 MGHRA and CDR2 YSYEKL. The CDR3 loop spans 16 amino acids. CDR3 region: CASSFTGFTPPYEQYF. Here the CDR3 DNA reads TGCGCCAGCAGCTTCACTGGGTTCACCCCCCCCTACGAGCAGTACTTC.

This clonotype was seen repeatedly, ten times or more. This rearrangement joins TRBV12-3 or TRBV12-4 to TRBJ1-5; the D is unclear. Between the trimmed V and J ends, which lost 8 bases and 2 bases, there was a span of 10 bases. The CDR3 loop spans 13 amino acids. CDR3 in DNA: TGTGCCAGCTGCCTTATGGGCAATCAGCCCCAGCATTTT. It codes for CASCLMGNQPQHF.

This clonotype has a count of ten or more. The chain is built from TRBV28 and TRBJ2-3; D is undetermined. Germline CDR1 is MDHEN and CDR2 is SYDVKM. The CDR3 consists of 13 residues. Trimming removed 11 bases at V and 0 bases at J, with 12 bases between. CDR3 residues: CAALETSTDTQYF. The CDR3 region has the DNA TGTGCCGCCCTTGAGACGAGCACAGATACGCAGTATTTT.

This clonotype was recorded a few times. The chain links TRBV10-3 to TRBJ2-6, with D possibly matching TRBD1 (6 bases). The CDR3 runs 14 residues. In germline, CDR1 is ENHRY, CDR2 SYGVKD. With 10 bases removed from V and 4 bases from J, the gap between germline ends came to 14 bases. DNA of the CDR3: TGTGCCAGCAACAGGGTTCCCGGGGCCAACGTCCTGACTTTC. Translation gives CASNRVPGANVLTF.

This clonotype has just a few counts. The J gene is TRBJ2-7, the V gene TRBV20-1, with 8 bases fitting TRBD2. CDR3 length equals 13 residues. Trimming took 6 bases from V and 5 from J; bases not matched to a gene: 9. Germline assignment: CDR1 DFQATT and CDR2 SNEGSKA (reference sequence). CDR3 bases: TGCAGTGCCTCGCCAGCGGGAGTTGACGAGCAGTACTTC. Its protein product is CSASPAGVDEQYF.

This clonotype was seen at least ten times. The rearrangement joins TRBV28 to TRBJ2-1; TRBD1 is a possible D gene (6 bases). V was cut by 3 bases and J by 3 bases, with 12 bases left in between. The CDR3 consists of 15 residues. The germline V gene encodes CDR1 MDHEN and CDR2 SYDVKM. CDR3 coding DNA: TGTGCCAGCAGTTTCGGACAGATTCTCTACAATGAGCAGTTCTTC. Translation: CASSFGQILYNEQFF.

The chain couples TRBV7-2 to TRBJ2-3; D is unclear. The CDR3 totals 15 residues. Germline V gene data show CDR1 as SGHTA and CDR2 as FQGNSA. Trimming cost V 1 base and J 5 bases, with 13 bases left between them. Here the CDR3 reads CASSLVHGSQDTQYF. In DNA form, the CDR3 reads TGTGCCAGCAGCTTAGTCCACGGGTCACAAGATACGCAGTATTTT.

This clonotype turned up a few times. The chain employs TRBV28 and TRBJ1-4; D not resolved. The germline V and J ends were trimmed by 7 bases and 8 bases, with 17 bases remaining between them. This CDR3 contains 14 residues. The V gene's germline CDR1 is MDHEN and CDR2 SYDVKM. CDR3 sequence reads: CASTYQVSREKLFF. CDR3 nucleotides: TGTGCCAGCACTTACCAGGTTTCGAGAGAAAAACTGTTTTTT. Variable domain in full (rest from reference TRBV28 and TRBJ1-4): DVKVTQSSRYLVKRTGEKVFLECVQDMDHENMFWYRQDPGLGLRLIYFSYDVKMKEKGDIPEGYSVSREKKERFSLILESASTNQTSMYLCASTYQVSREKLFFGSGTQLSVL.

The V and J genes are TRBV7-6 and TRBJ2-1, with D tentatively TRBD2 (5 bases). V was pared by 6 bases and J by 6 bases, with 12 bases between. Per germline, CDR1 SGHVS and CDR2 FNYEAQ. The CDR3 consists of 13 residues. CDR3 in DNA: TGTGCCAGCAGACCTAGCAACCTCAATGAGCAGTTCTTC. This sequence encodes CASRPSNLNEQFF.

This clonotype was seen repeatedly, ten times or more. The gene calls are TRBV20-1 and TRBJ2-1; 9 bases line up with TRBD2. The V segment lost 3 bases and the J segment 14 bases; nucleotides outside the gene matches: 11. The CDR3 has 13 residues. CDR1 is DFQATT, CDR2 SNEGSKA, per germline (reference sequence). In nucleotides, the CDR3 is TGCAGTGCTAGGGGGGCTAGCGGGGACTTGGAGTTCTTC. This sequence encodes CSARGASGDLEFF.

This clonotype showed up many times. The rearrangement links TRBV20-1 to TRBJ1-5, with 7 bases lining up with TRBD1. Trimming removed 5 bases from V and 3 bases from J; junction bases left unmatched: 13. This CDR3 has 16 residues. Germline V gives CDR1 DFQATT, CDR2 SNEGSKA (reference sequence). The CDR3 DNA follows: TGCAGTGCTGGACGGACAGGCCCCGCCATCAATCAGCCCCAGCATTTT. Its protein product is CSAGRTGPAINQPQHF.

This clonotype came up many times. V and J are TRBV9 and TRBJ2-2, with D perhaps TRBD2 (7 bases). Between the trimmed V and J ends, which lost 3 bases and 7 bases, there was a span of 19 bases. This CDR3 comprises 16 residues. The germline V gene has CDR1 SGDLS and CDR2 YYNGEE. The CDR3 sequence is CASSGSRGALGGELFF. CDR3 in DNA: TGTGCCAGCAGCGGTAGCCGGGGGGCGCTGGGCGGGGAGCTGTTTTTT. Variable domain in full (rest from reference TRBV9 and TRBJ2-2): DSGVTQTPKHLITATGQRVTLRCSPRSGDLSVYWYQQSLDQGLQFLIQYYNGEERAKGNILERFSAQQFPDLHSELNLSSLELGDSALYFCASSGSRGALGGELFFGEGSRLTVL.

The V call is TRBV7-2, the J call TRBJ2-1; unclear D gene. The length of the CDR3 is 15 residues. V was shortened by 1 base and J by 4 bases, with 11 bases between the two germline ends. CDR1 is SGHTA, CDR2 FQGNSA, per germline. This chain's CDR3 is CASSLGPQPYNEQFF. As DNA, the CDR3 is TGTGCCAGCAGCTTAGGACCACAACCTTACAATGAGCAGTTCTTC.

This clonotype was counted at least ten times. V is TRBV7-6 and J is TRBJ2-3; 11 bases fit TRBD2. J gave up 1 base and V 3 bases, and 0 bases lay outside the gene matches. Germline V gene sequence: CDR1 SGHVS, CDR2 FNYEAQ. The CDR3 has 15 amino acids. This CDR3 reads CASSLGLAGTDTQYF. The CDR3 DNA reads as TGTGCCAGCAGCTTGGGACTAGCGGGCACAGATACGCAGTATTTT.

This clonotype was recorded at least ten times. V is TRBV5-8 and J is TRBJ1-2, with D possibly being TRBD1 (5 bases). Trimming stripped 0 bases from V and 8 bases from J, with 14 bases between. The CDR3 spans 14 residues. Germline lookup yields CDR1 SGHTS and CDR2 YDEGEE. DNA of the CDR3: TGTGCCAGCAGCTTGGAGGGGTTGCCTAGCGGCTACACCTTC. Protein: CASSLEGLPSGYTF.

This clonotype was seen repeatedly, ten times or more. The V and J genes are TRBV11-2 and TRBJ2-7; 9 bases match TRBD1. The CDR3 has 15 residues. The germline CDR1 and CDR2 sequences are SGHAT and FQNNGV. V was clipped by 5 bases and J by 1 base; unmatched bases: 6. The CDR3 nucleotides read TGTGCCAGCAGCCCCAGGGGACAGGGTTCCTACGAGCAGTACTTC. Its translation is CASSPRGQGSYEQYF.